This T cell receptor beta chain was sequenced during a study of blood T cell repertoires in COVID-19. Turning to the study itself: From T cells, B-cell-depleted T cells, or PBMCs came the material, which was cDNA or gDNA.

As handled by the study authors: Scientists estimated how many nucleated cells there were by amplifying reference gene primers. Here immunoSEQ multiplex PCR was the method, and the copy in TCRdb shows in-frame clones only, minus some. V, J and clone size are taken as reported in that table, and D and trimming were inferred from the DNA itself. Of 65,000 to 75,000 clones listed, around 78% are singletons. Trimming took off 7 bases at V and 4 bases at J, with 18 bases between the two ends. CDR1 is SGDLS, CDR2 YYNGEE, per germline. CDR3 length: 15 amino acids. The sequence was collected from a human donor in a cohort sampled during active COVID-19. This rearrangement joins TRBV9 to TRBJ2-1; TRBD1 is a possible D gene (6 bases). The sample comprised peripheral blood. CDR3 in DNA: TGTGCCAGCGGACCTGGGACACCGTGGTACAATGAGCAGTTCTTC. It codes for CASGPGTPWYNEQFF.